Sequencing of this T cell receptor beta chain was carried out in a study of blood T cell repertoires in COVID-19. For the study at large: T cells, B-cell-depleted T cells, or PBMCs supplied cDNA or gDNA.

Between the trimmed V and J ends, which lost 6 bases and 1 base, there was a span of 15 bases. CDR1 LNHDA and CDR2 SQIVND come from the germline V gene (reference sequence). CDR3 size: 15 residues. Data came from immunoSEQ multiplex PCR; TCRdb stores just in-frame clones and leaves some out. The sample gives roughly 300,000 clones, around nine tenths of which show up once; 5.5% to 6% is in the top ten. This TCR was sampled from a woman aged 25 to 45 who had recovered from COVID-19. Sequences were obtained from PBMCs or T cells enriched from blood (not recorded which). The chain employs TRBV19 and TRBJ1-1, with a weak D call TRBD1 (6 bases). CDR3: CASRSPGQRNTEAFF. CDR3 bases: TGTGCCAGTAGGAGCCCCGGACAGCGGAACACTGAAGCTTTCTTT.